This T cell receptor (beta chain) originates from a study of T cells in tuberculosis. The overall study: This South African cohort compared adolescents with or without latent tuberculosis against adults with active tuberculosis.

Sequenced by immunoSEQ multiplex PCR; TCRdb stores in-frame clones only, minus some. The sample holds some 34,000 clones, less than 95% seen once. This clone was seen only a few times. The CDR3 has 13 residues. Germline V gene lookup returns CDR1 LNHDA and CDR2 SQIVND (reference sequence). V was trimmed by 5 bases and J by 1 base, leaving 7 bases between them. Adolescents were screened for latent TB by skin test and IGRA. The sample taken for sequencing was PBMCs. The chain carries TRBV19 and TRBJ2-3; a possible D gene is TRBD2 (5 bases). This receptor was obtained from a donor aged 10 to 29 with latent tuberculosis or without tuberculosis infection. Some clones in this sample may be carry-over from other donors' samples. The CDR3: CASSVRGTDTQYF. CDR3 coding DNA: TGTGCCAGTAGTGTGCGGGGCACAGATACGCAGTATTTT.